The clone carrying this T cell receptor beta chain has ten or more counts. No antigen is known for it. This entry comes from a study of CD8 T cells in ankylosing spondylitis. Study results and limitations: Characteristic of ankylosing spondylitis blood, it appeared, was a TCR beta motif comprising roughly eight highly homologous variants. According to the report, clones linked to the disease were significantly enriched in matched synovial fluid samples taken from ankylosing spondylitis patients.

V was shortened by 3 bases and J by 0 bases, with 15 bases between the two germline ends. The CDR3 has 17 amino acids. Germline V lookup: CDR1 SEHNR, CDR2 FQNEAQ (reference sequence). Quantitative 5'-RACE with molecular barcodes produced the TCR beta libraries. TCRdb reprocessed the 5' RACE reads via MiXCR and lists one record per CDR3 protein. The top ten hold over 9% of the sample, which has 130,000 or so distinct CDR3 sequences, 6% to 8.5% seen once. This chain connects TRBV7-9 to TRBJ1-3, with D possibly being TRBD1 (5 bases). The receptor was derived from a male donor with ankylosing spondylitis or in good health (not recorded which). The material sequenced was blood, either unsorted or a sorted T cell fraction (not recorded which). CDR3 in amino acids: CASSFPPTGLSGNTIYF. Here the CDR3 DNA reads TGTGCCAGCAGCTTCCCCCCTACAGGCCTCTCTGGAAACACCATATATTTT.